The source of this T cell receptor beta chain is a study of T cell repertoires in cytomegalovirus infection. V was shortened by 7 bases and J by 1 base, with 12 bases between the two germline ends. CDR3 length equals 14 residues. The germline V gene has CDR1 LNHDA and CDR2 SQIVND (reference sequence). TCRdb re-analysed the reads in MiXCR, keeping a single row per CDR3 protein. The sample holds around 280,000 distinct CDR3 sequences; roughly 15% are singletons and the top ten take around 9%. This clonotype was obtained from a human donor in good health (CMV status not recorded). Some clones in this sample may be carry-over from other donors' samples. The chain recombines TRBV19 with TRBJ2-3; D is perhaps TRBD2 (5 bases). Specimen: PBMCs. Here the CDR3 DNA reads TGTGCCAGTAAGGACTCGACTGGCACAGATACGCAGTATTTT. Amino acids: CASKDSTGTDTQYF. The complete variable domain, with remaining parts taken from reference TRBV19 and TRBJ2-3, reads DGGITQSPKYLFRKEGQNVTLSCEQNLNHDAMYWYRQDPGQGLRLIYYSQIVNDFQKGDIAEGYSVSREKKESFPLTVTSAQKNPTAFYLCASKDSTGTDTQYFGPGTRLTVL.